This is a list of T cell receptor beta chains from one sample in a study of OX40 agonist ivuxolimab in advanced cancers. Some clones are missing from TCRdb's copy, which holds only in-frame ones; the method was immunoSEQ multiplex PCR. There are around 40,000 clones in the sample; 75% to 90% occur only once, and around 14% lies in the top ten. This specimen was CD4+ or CD8+ T cells sorted from blood, taken in a trial of the OX40 agonist ivuxolimab. These receptors were taken from an adult with an advanced solid tumor such as melanoma, head and neck, liver or kidney cancer. Both conserved end residues are part of each CDR3. D genes are given only for firm matches. The size of a clone is reported for some rows only, either as once, few or many, or as a class for expanded clones.

j_call: TRBJ2-5; clone_size: -; d_call: TRBD1; cdr3_length: 15; v_call: TRBV4-3; cdr3_aa: CASSRTGGVSETQYF; cdr3_nt: TGCGCCAGCAGCCGGACAGGGGGCGTTTCCGAGACCCAGTACTTC
j_call: TRBJ2-2; clone_size: -; d_call: -; cdr3_length: 13; v_call: TRBV6-5; cdr3_aa: CASSYGPTGELFF; cdr3_nt: TGTGCCAGCAGTTACGGCCCCACCGGGGAGCTGTTTTTT
j_call: TRBJ1-4; clone_size: -; d_call: -; cdr3_length: 16; v_call: TRBV7-8; cdr3_aa: CASSLVVVRGDEKLFF; cdr3_nt: TGTGCCAGCAGCTTAGTGGTAGTGAGGGGGGATGAAAAACTGTTTTTT
j_call: TRBJ1-6; clone_size: -; d_call: -; cdr3_length: 15; v_call: TRBV9; cdr3_aa: CASSVQGWNNSPLHF; cdr3_nt: TGTGCCAGCAGCGTACAGGGGTGGAATAATTCACCCCTCCACTTT
j_call: TRBJ1-5; clone_size: -; d_call: -; cdr3_length: 14; v_call: TRBV6-5; cdr3_aa: CASSYVGSDQPQHF; cdr3_nt: TGTGCCAGCAGTTACGTGGGTTCCGATCAGCCCCAGCATTTT
j_call: TRBJ1-1; clone_size: -; d_call: -; cdr3_length: 16; v_call: TRBV5-1; cdr3_aa: CASSSPEGGTNTEAFF; cdr3_nt: TGCGCCAGCAGCTCCCCTGAGGGTGGTACGAACACTGAAGCTTTCTTT
j_call: TRBJ1-3; clone_size: -; d_call: -; cdr3_length: 13; v_call: TRBV27; cdr3_aa: CASSDSPGNTIYF; cdr3_nt: TGTGCCAGCAGCGATTCCCCCGGAAACACCATATATTTT
j_call: TRBJ1-2; clone_size: -; d_call: TRBD1; cdr3_length: 15; v_call: TRBV5-5; cdr3_aa: CASSRTGGGGYGYTF; cdr3_nt: TGTGCCAGCAGCAGGACAGGGGGCGGTGGCTATGGCTACACCTTC
j_call: TRBJ1-6; clone_size: few; d_call: TRBD1; cdr3_length: 14; v_call: TRBV5-6; cdr3_aa: CASGETGGYSPLHF; cdr3_nt: TGTGCCAGCGGGGAGACAGGGGGTTATTCACCCCTCCACTTT
j_call: TRBJ2-3; clone_size: -; d_call: -; cdr3_length: 11; v_call: TRBV10-3; cdr3_aa: CAISDTDTQYF; cdr3_nt: TGTGCCATCAGCGACACAGATACGCAGTATTTT
j_call: TRBJ1-1; clone_size: -; d_call: -; cdr3_length: 13; v_call: TRBV13; cdr3_aa: CASSLYGNTEAFF; cdr3_nt: TGTGCCAGCAGCTTGTACGGGAACACTGAAGCTTTCTTT
j_call: TRBJ2-1; clone_size: -; d_call: -; cdr3_length: 13; v_call: TRBV29-1; cdr3_aa: CRHLAAGYNEQFF; cdr3_nt: TGCCGCCACCTGGCCGCGGGCTACAATGAGCAGTTCTTC
j_call: TRBJ2-1; clone_size: -; d_call: -; cdr3_length: 11; v_call: TRBV9; cdr3_aa: CASSGAGLQFF; cdr3_nt: TGTGCCAGCAGCGGCGCGGGACTGCAGTTCTTC
j_call: TRBJ2-1; clone_size: -; d_call: -; cdr3_length: 11; v_call: TRBV11-2; cdr3_aa: CASSPSDEQFF; cdr3_nt: TGTGCCAGCAGCCCGTCAGATGAGCAGTTCTTC
j_call: TRBJ2-1; clone_size: -; d_call: -; cdr3_length: 14; v_call: TRBV4-1; cdr3_aa: CASSQRGGYNEQFF; cdr3_nt: TGCGCCAGCAGCCAGAGGGGCGGTTACAATGAGCAGTTCTTC
j_call: TRBJ2-5; clone_size: -; d_call: -; cdr3_length: 16; v_call: TRBV27; cdr3_aa: CASSLSRESYQETQYF; cdr3_nt: TGTGCCAGCAGTTTATCACGGGAGTCGTACCAAGAGACCCAGTACTTC
j_call: TRBJ2-1; clone_size: -; d_call: TRBD1; cdr3_length: 15; v_call: TRBV5-1; cdr3_aa: CASSPTGGAVNEQFF; cdr3_nt: TGCGCCAGCAGCCCAACAGGGGGCGCAGTAAATGAGCAGTTCTTC
j_call: TRBJ2-7; clone_size: -; d_call: TRBD1; cdr3_length: 14; v_call: TRBV6-6; cdr3_aa: CASSLRTGDDEQYF; cdr3_nt: TGTGCCAGCTCACTGCGGACAGGGGACGACGAGCAGTACTTC
j_call: TRBJ1-2; clone_size: -; d_call: -; cdr3_length: 15; v_call: TRBV5-6; cdr3_aa: CASSPGGQLPTGYTF; cdr3_nt: TGTGCCAGCAGCCCCGGGGGACAACTACCAACTGGCTACACCTTC
j_call: TRBJ1-1; clone_size: -; d_call: -; cdr3_length: 16; v_call: TRBV9; cdr3_aa: CASSASTGYMNTEAFF; cdr3_nt: TGTGCCAGCAGCGCCTCGACGGGTTACATGAACACTGAAGCTTTCTTT
j_call: TRBJ1-5; clone_size: -; d_call: -; cdr3_length: 14; v_call: TRBV19; cdr3_aa: CASSIGPLDQPQHF; cdr3_nt: TGTGCCAGTAGTATAGGACCACTTGATCAGCCCCAGCATTTT
j_call: TRBJ2-7; clone_size: once; d_call: -; cdr3_length: 14; v_call: TRBV4-1; cdr3_aa: CASSQEPETYEQYF; cdr3_nt: TGCGCCAGCAGCCAAGAACCAGAGACCTACGAGCAGTACTTC
j_call: TRBJ2-3; clone_size: -; d_call: -; cdr3_length: 12; v_call: TRBV19; cdr3_aa: CATQESTDTQYF; cdr3_nt: TGTGCCACCCAGGAAAGCACAGATACGCAGTATTTT
j_call: TRBJ2-2; clone_size: once; d_call: TRBD1; cdr3_length: 18; v_call: TRBV10-3; cdr3_aa: CAISDTGTGGAYTGELFF; cdr3_nt: TGTGCCATCAGTGATACCGGGACAGGGGGCGCATACACCGGGGAGCTGTTTTTT
j_call: TRBJ2-3; clone_size: -; d_call: TRBD2; cdr3_length: 15; v_call: TRBV9; cdr3_aa: CASSYFGGETDTQYF; cdr3_nt: TGTGCCAGCAGCTACTTCGGGGGGGAGACAGATACGCAGTATTTT
j_call: TRBJ2-6; clone_size: -; d_call: -; cdr3_length: 14; v_call: TRBV6-6; cdr3_aa: CATQPYSGANVLTF; cdr3_nt: TGTGCCACCCAGCCTTACTCTGGGGCCAACGTCCTGACTTTC
j_call: TRBJ2-5; clone_size: once; d_call: -; cdr3_length: 14; v_call: TRBV6-6; cdr3_aa: CASSYPGTPGTQYF; cdr3_nt: TGTGCCAGCAGTTACCCGGGGACACCCGGGACCCAGTACTTC
j_call: TRBJ2-3; clone_size: -; d_call: TRBD2; cdr3_length: 16; v_call: TRBV14; cdr3_aa: CASSQRTSGGPDTQYF; cdr3_nt: TGTGCCAGCAGCCAACGGACTAGCGGGGGTCCAGATACGCAGTATTTT
j_call: TRBJ2-1; clone_size: -; d_call: TRBD2; cdr3_length: 19; v_call: TRBV9; cdr3_aa: CASSPKTSGMGLTYGEQFF; cdr3_nt: TGTGCCAGCAGCCCTAAGACTAGCGGGATGGGGCTTACCTACGGTGAGCAGTTCTTC
j_call: TRBJ1-5; clone_size: -; d_call: -; cdr3_length: 14; v_call: TRBV19; cdr3_aa: CATEGGVLNQPQHF; cdr3_nt: TGTGCCACCGAGGGAGGAGTGCTCAATCAGCCCCAGCATTTT
j_call: TRBJ2-7; clone_size: -; d_call: TRBD2; cdr3_length: 17; v_call: TRBV27; cdr3_aa: CASRSGLAGPGFGEQYF; cdr3_nt: TGTGCCAGCAGATCGGGACTAGCGGGACCCGGATTTGGAGAGCAGTACTTC
j_call: TRBJ2-2; clone_size: once; d_call: -; cdr3_length: 16; v_call: TRBV5-6; cdr3_aa: CASSLASAGGTGELFF; cdr3_nt: TGTGCCAGCAGCTTGGCCTCCGCCGGCGGCACCGGGGAGCTGTTTTTT